A selection of T cell receptor beta chains follows, all from one sample in a study of T cells after yellow fever vaccination. TCRdb redid the calling of the 5' RACE reads with MiXCR, one entry per CDR3 protein. The table records a few hundred thousand distinct CDR3 sequences, 3.5% to 4.5% of them present only once. The sequences come from PBMCs, collected 15 days after the yellow fever booster vaccination. The receptors derive from a man between 18 and 35 years old who received the YFV17D yellow fever vaccine. CDR3s include the opening cysteine and the closing phenylalanine or tryptophan. The D gene is left open where the match is weak. Expanded clones are given a class, and other clones once, few, many or no size at all.

>TRBV27|.|TRBJ1-6|.
CASSSDSSYNSPLHF
TGTGCCAGCAGTTCCGACAGCTCCTATAATTCACCCCTCCACTTT
>TRBV3-1|many|TRBJ1-6|.
CASSQQGPNSPLHF
TGTGCCAGCAGCCAGCAGGGTCCCAATTCACCCCTCCACTTT
>TRBV7-2|many|TRBJ2-5|.
CASRLLERETQYF
TGTGCCAGCAGGCTACTAGAACGAGAGACCCAGTACTTC
>TRBV7-9|many|TRBJ2-7|.
CASSLGLGSDEQYF
TGTGCCAGCAGCTTAGGTCTGGGTTCGGACGAGCAGTACTTC
>TRBV6-6|few|TRBJ2-3|.
CASSYSIGADTQYF
TGTGCCAGCAGTTACTCGATAGGGGCAGATACGCAGTATTTT
>TRBV10-3|few|TRBJ2-3|.
CAIRGQPISTDTQYF
TGTGCCATCAGAGGACAGCCTATTAGCACAGATACGCAGTATTTT
>TRBV20-1|many|TRBJ1-2|TRBD1
CSARDQGQGEGYTF
TGCAGTGCTAGAGATCAGGGACAGGGGGAAGGCTACACCTTC
>TRBV7-2|few|TRBJ2-3|.
CASSLSEYRTQYF
TGTGCCAGCAGCTTATCAGAATACCGTACGCAGTATTTT
>TRBV6-2/TRBV6-3|few|TRBJ2-5|TRBD2
CASSPRRGGLQTQYF
TGTGCCAGCAGTCCCCGGCGGGGGGGCCTACAGACCCAGTACTTC
>TRBV20-1|few|TRBJ1-2|.
CSAPRGAGGYTF
TGCAGTGCCCCACGGGGGGCAGGGGGCTACACCTTC
>TRBV7-2|.|TRBJ1-2|.
CASSLERATNRYTF
TGTGCCAGCAGCTTAGAGCGGGCCACTAATCGCTACACCTTC
>TRBV5-1|many|TRBJ1-1|.
CASSLADTPRTEAFF
TGCGCCAGCAGCTTGGCCGACACACCCAGGACTGAAGCTTTCTTT
>TRBV10-2|few|TRBJ1-5|.
CASSESVGQPQHF
TGCGCCAGCAGTGAGTCGGTGGGACAGCCCCAGCATTTT
>TRBV6-6|many|TRBJ2-1|TRBD1
CASSPGGAGPYNEQFF
TGTGCCAGCAGTCCAGGGGGCGCAGGGCCCTACAATGAGCAGTTCTTC
>TRBV5-4|.|TRBJ2-3|.
CASGRRGAGVTDTQYF
TGTGCCAGCGGACGGAGGGGGGCCGGTGTGACAGATACGCAGTATTTT
>TRBV28|many|TRBJ2-7|.
CASSSTGGITYEQYF
TGTGCCAGCAGTTCCACGGGGGGCATAACCTACGAGCAGTACTTC
>TRBV6-2/TRBV6-3|.|TRBJ2-7|.
CAITPDRGAYAEQYF
TGTGCCATCACCCCGGACCGGGGGGCGTACGCGGAGCAGTACTTC
>TRBV7-7|many|TRBJ2-3|TRBD2
CASSPGPLAGDTDTQYF
TGTGCCAGCAGCCCTGGGCCACTAGCGGGGGACACAGATACGCAGTATTTT
>TRBV14|few|TRBJ2-5|.
CASSQTTTQYF
TGTGCCAGCAGCCAGACGACGACCCAGTACTTC
>TRBV2|few|TRBJ1-2|.
CASRTQRAAGGYTF
TGTGCCAGCCGTACACAGCGCGCTGCGGGTGGCTACACCTTC
>TRBV15|many|TRBJ1-1|.
CATSTRKGTGTEAFF
TGTGCCACCAGCACCCGAAAGGGGACCGGCACTGAAGCTTTCTTT
>TRBV7-9|many|TRBJ1-2|TRBD1
CASSLDREANYGYTF
TGTGCCAGCAGCCTCGACAGGGAGGCTAACTATGGCTACACCTTC
>TRBV5-1|few|TRBJ2-1|TRBD1
CASSPRTGNEQFF
TGCGCCAGCAGCCCCCGGACAGGGAACGAGCAGTTCTTC
>TRBV4-3|few|TRBJ1-3|.
CASSQGPSSGNTIYF
TGCGCCAGCAGCCAAGGACCGAGCTCTGGAAACACCATATATTTT
>TRBV7-2|many|TRBJ2-1|.
CASSLGQGGEQFF
TGTGCCAGCAGCTTAGGACAGGGAGGTGAGCAGTTCTTC
>TRBV19|.|TRBJ1-6|TRBD1
CASSSYTGARGSPLHF
TGTGCCAGTAGTTCCTACACAGGGGCCAGAGGATCACCCCTCCACTTT
>TRBV7-2|many|TRBJ2-1|TRBD2
CASNPGLFSRDEQFF
TGTGCCAGCAATCCGGGACTATTTAGTCGCGATGAGCAGTTCTTC
>TRBV7-2|few|TRBJ1-1|.
CASSFRGPTEAFF
TGTGCCAGCAGCTTCAGGGGCCCCACTGAAGCTTTCTTT
>TRBV19|.|TRBJ1-1|.
CASSIWGSTVNTEAFF
TGTGCCAGTAGTATATGGGGCTCGACAGTGAACACTGAAGCTTTCTTT
>TRBV11-2|.|TRBJ2-5|.
CASSLARGGETQYF
TGTGCCAGCAGCTTAGCTAGGGGCGGAGAGACCCAGTACTTC
>TRBV14|few|TRBJ1-1|.
CASSQGPFSAFF
TGTGCCAGCAGCCAAGGGCCCTTTTCAGCTTTCTTT
>TRBV12-3/TRBV12-4|many|TRBJ2-2|.
CASRPGQNTGELFF
TGTGCCAGCAGGCCGGGACAGAACACCGGGGAGCTGTTTTTT
>TRBV5-1|.|TRBJ2-2|.
CASSGSGTGAGELFF
TGCGCCAGCAGCGGGTCCGGGACTGGGGCCGGGGAGCTGTTTTTT
>TRBV20-1|.|TRBJ2-7|TRBD2
CSANLGGTGEQYF
TGCAGTGCTAATCTGGGGGGGACTGGGGAGCAGTACTTC
>TRBV11-2|few|TRBJ2-3|.
CASSPEGGGPGTQYF
TGTGCCAGCAGCCCAGAAGGGGGGGGGCCTGGTACGCAGTATTTT
>TRBV5-5|few|TRBJ1-2|.
CASQRNPANYGYTF
TGTGCCAGCCAGCGGAATCCAGCTAACTATGGCTACACCTTC
>TRBV12-3/TRBV12-4|many|TRBJ2-5|TRBD1
CASNRQGMGETQYF
TGTGCCAGCAATAGACAGGGGATGGGGGAGACCCAGTACTTC